This T cell receptor beta chain derives from a study of shared clonotypes between healthy human individuals (dated by TCRdb to the early 2020s). For the study in its entirety: Three men and a couple of women, aged 18 to 49 years, made up the cohort. To estimate repertoire size and how much clonotypes are shared between individuals, the study performed deep sequencing of blood TCR repertoires from about 5 healthy adults. Leukapheresis yielded between about 0.85 and 9 billion PBMCs per donor. For each donor, CD4 naive and CD4 memory were each given three plates, CD8 naive was given two plates, and CD8 memory was given one plate. To increase sequencing depth and limit assay-specific biases, TCR repertoire library preparation and sequencing were carried out by different laboratories using diverse techniques.

Using the deep immunoSEQ assay, multiplex PCR amplified TCR CDR3 regions from genomic DNA. Genomic DNA extracted from each cell subset was distributed evenly over all wells of several immunoSEQ 96-well plates, and each plate served as one replicate. For sorted subsets, approximately 190 ng of genomic DNA, equivalent to tens of thousands of T cell genomes, went into each replicate PCR. Purified libraries were quantified with a Qubit 3.0 fluorometer, sized on a Bioanalyzer 2100, and re-quantified with the KAPA Library Quantification kit. Every immunoSEQ 96-well plate was sequenced on a separate single-read 150-cycle Illumina NextSeq 550 flow cell. The authors processed their data as follows. Because only junctional sequences without quality scores were contained in the immunoSEQ output, filtering matching that applied to full-length reads could not be performed. Sequences were annotated with PyIR, a Python wrapper for IgBLAST v1.9, and V/J genes and CDR3 were assigned using IMGT germline references. Reads with weak V/J assignments (E-value above 1e-6), missing CDR3, stop codons, out-of-frame junctions, or ambiguous translated residues were removed. A V3J clonotype was defined by an identical inferred V gene, J gene, and CDR3 amino acid sequence. The percentage overlap between two repertoires was calculated by dividing the number of shared unique clonotypes by the size of the smaller repertoire. Three approaches were used to assess repertoire richness: RTK rarefaction, the Chao1 estimator, and Recon v2.1 estimates of unobserved clonotypes. Generation probabilities for all TCRbeta clonotypes obtained by the gDNA method from a few donors were computed using OLGA. TCRdb stores this immuneACCESS table with in-frame sequences only. Part of the clones is absent; in the studies checked, under half of the shortfall reflects unresolved V genes, and no reason is known for the rest. V and J calls and clone size are those listed in that table; D and trimming were worked out from the DNA. The sample records 2.3 million or so clones, more than 85% of which are singletons. In total, the top ten clones hold about 0.39% of the sample.

In regard to this clone: Its antigen specificity is not known. Base qualities are not provided; no much larger clone lies one nucleotide away.

Study-level results and caveats: Approximately 5% of naive CD4, 3.5% of naive CD8, roughly 2.4% of memory CD4, and 0.35% to 0.5% of memory CD8 clonotypes were shared across several donors. Estimated clonotype richness was generally larger for naive than for memory subsets. Compared with non-shared clonotypes, the clonotypes found in all four sorted-subset donors had higher generation probabilities. Rarefaction of sorted-subset datasets indicated incomplete sequencing despite the large sequencing depth. Because the study included a small number of donors, the genetic and exposure-history diversity represented was limited. Based on pairwise subsampling, the degree of clonotype sharing among donors was expected to be affected by sequencing depth. Sampling was restricted to blood, and TCR repertoires in tissues likely differ from the TCR repertoires found in blood.

The donors were healthy, HIV-negative adults who had no recently reported acute infections or vaccinations. Every donor was a Caucasian adult living in Nashville, Tennessee, USA. Magnetic negative selection was used to enrich CD4+ T cells, after which naive cells were positively selected on CD45RA and the negative fraction became the memory subset. Blood was collected by leukapheresis, and PBMCs were isolated by Ficoll-Histopaque density gradient centrifugation and then cryopreserved in liquid nitrogen vapor phase. Purity and quantity of every magnetically sorted T cell population were checked by analytical flow cytometry. Genomic DNA was isolated from every sorted fraction and measured by UV absorbance on a Nanodrop 2000c. The clonotype originates from a man aged 18 to 29 in good health. Some clones in this sample may be carry-over from other donors' samples. The specimen sequenced was naive CD4+ T cells from PBMCs. The cell subset or site label here, explained by the study, means: CD45RA+ positively selected.

The sequenced DNA: TGTGCCAGCAGCCTACCCGGACTAGCGGACTACGAGCAGTACTTC. It translates as CASSLPGLADYEQYF. The V and J genes are TRBV7-2 and TRBJ2-7, with TRBD2 matching 10 junction bases. V is cut back by 5 bases and J by 3 bases, with 7 bases in the junction unmatched. The germline V gene yields SGHTA for CDR1 and FQGNSA for CDR2. The CDR3 numbers 15 residues from cysteine through phenylalanine. Of all the DNA, just the CDR3 is kept, 45 bases in frame from base 1.